This TCR beta chain was identified in a study of patients and donors after allogeneic stem cell transplantation (dated by TCRdb to about 2020). V is trimmed back by 6 bases and J by 0 bases, and the junction contains 11 bases that no gene match accounts for. From its cysteine to its phenylalanine, the CDR3 spans 18 amino acids. Only the CDR3 part of the read is kept: 54 bases, read in frame from the first base. Library preparation employed RT-PCR. Sequencing relied on a NextSeq 550. In-frame beta chains were kept once TCRdb had trimmed the public reads at Q25 with fastp and called clones with MiXCR. Rows with one shared CDR3 protein collapse into an entry with the most common genes and DNA. This sample gives about 100,000 distinct CDR3 sequences in total; 35% to 45% of them show up just once. The ten largest account for roughly 27% of the sample. In regard to this clonotype: Its antigen target is currently unknown. The input lacks base qualities; no much larger clone sits a single base away.

Sequenced input: blood, either unsorted or a sorted T cell fraction (not recorded which). The receptor was isolated from a human donor who was either an allogeneic HSCT recipient or a stem cell or donor lymphocyte infusion donor (not recorded which). It is not recorded whose cells these are; they may come from a transplant donor. This chain joins TRBV12-3 or TRBV12-4 to TRBJ2-1; 10 bases in the middle match TRBD2. For the CDR3, the sequence is CASRPGLAVHVSYNEQFF. The bases read TGTGCCAGCAGGCCCGGACTAGCGGTTCACGTCTCCTACAATGAGCAGTTCTTC.